This TCR beta chain originates from a study of blood T cell repertoires in COVID-19. Source study methods: The authors estimated nucleated cell counts from reference gene primer amplification. The assay was immunoSEQ multiplex PCR, and TCRdb's table has in-frame clones only and misses some. That table furnishes V, J and clone size, whereas the DNA furnished D and trimming. The sample has around 320,000 clones, about 87% seen once; the top ten hold 5.5% to 7%. The TCR was taken from a woman in her 30s who had recovered from COVID-19. Material: peripheral blood.

CDR3 sequence (DNA): TGTGCCAGCAGCTTAGAGTTCGCGGCGACCCAAGAGACCCAGTACTTC. This codes for CASSLEFAATQETQYF. The chain employs TRBV11-3 and TRBJ2-5; no clear D. Per germline, CDR1 SGHNT and CDR2 YENEEA. The CDR3 is made up of 16 amino acids. V was pared by 0 bases and J by 1 base, with 12 bases between.